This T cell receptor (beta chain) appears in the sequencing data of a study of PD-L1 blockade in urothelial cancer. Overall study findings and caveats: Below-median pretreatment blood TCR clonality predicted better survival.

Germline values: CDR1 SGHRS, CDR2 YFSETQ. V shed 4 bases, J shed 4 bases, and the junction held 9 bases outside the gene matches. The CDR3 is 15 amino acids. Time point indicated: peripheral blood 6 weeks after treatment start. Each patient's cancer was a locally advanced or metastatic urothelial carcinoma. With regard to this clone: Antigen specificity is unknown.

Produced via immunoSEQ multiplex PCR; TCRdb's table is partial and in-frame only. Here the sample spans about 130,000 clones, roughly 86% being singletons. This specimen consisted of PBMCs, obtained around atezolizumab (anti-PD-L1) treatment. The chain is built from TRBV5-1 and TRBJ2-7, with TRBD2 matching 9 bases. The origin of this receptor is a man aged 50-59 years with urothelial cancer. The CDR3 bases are TGCGCCAGCAGCGGTCAGGCGGGAGGGGGGTACGAGCAGTACTTC. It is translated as CASSGQAGGGYEQYF.